These 22 T cell receptor beta chains were all obtained from the same sample, sequenced in a study of shared clonotypes between healthy human individuals. Libraries were prepared by immunoSEQ multiplex PCR; TCRdb keeps only in-frame clonotypes and omits some of them. Of some 2,100,000 clones in the sample, just over 90% are singletons; the top ten hold 1.7%. CD8 cells classed as naive were CD45RO-negative and positively selected for CCR7, excluding terminally differentiated effector memory CD45RA+ cells. Sequenced: naive CD8+ T cells from PBMCs. These receptors came from a man aged 18-30 years in good health. Some clones in this sample may be carry-over from other donors' samples.

The V gene is TRBV5-1, the J gene TRBJ2-5; D gene unclear. Looked up from germline, CDR1 is SGHRS and CDR2 is YFSETQ. CDR3 length: 15 residues. Trimming took off 1 base at V and 0 bases at J, with 10 bases between the two ends. CDR3 nucleotide sequence: TGCGCCAGCAGCTTGAACAGCCTTTACCAAGAGACCCAGTACTTC. This gives the protein CASSLNSLYQETQYF.

The V gene is TRBV2, the J gene TRBJ2-7, with TRBD1 matching 8 bases. CDR3 length: 17 residues. The germline V gene encodes CDR1 SNHLY and CDR2 FYNNEI. V dropped 3 bases and J dropped 2; count of bases not matched to a gene: 12. CDR3 bases: TGTGCCAGCAGTGATGCCAGACAGGGGCACAAAACCTACGAGCAGTACTTC. This sequence encodes CASSDARQGHKTYEQYF.

The chain is built from TRBV7-2 and TRBJ2-2; tentative D call: TRBD1 (5 bases). The CDR3 is 14 amino acids. The V gene's germline CDR1 is SGHTA and CDR2 FQGNSA. V gave up 1 base and J gave up 7 bases, with 10 bases separating them. The DNA of the CDR3 is TGTGCCAGCAGCTTAGGGCAGGGATACGGGGAGCTGTTTTTT. Translated: CASSLGQGYGELFF.

V and J are TRBV5-6 and TRBJ2-3; no clear D. The CDR3 totals 12 residues. Deletions cut 4 bases from V and 2 bases from J, with 5 bases between. The germline gives CDR1 SGHDT, CDR2 YYEEEE. The DNA for the CDR3 is TGTGCCAGCAGCCCGGTCACAGATACGCAGTATTTT. The encoded protein is CASSPVTDTQYF.

The chain is built from TRBV6-6 and TRBJ2-1; TRBD2 is a possible D gene (5 bases). Germline values: CDR1 MNHNY, CDR2 SVGAGI (reference sequence). Trimming cost V 7 bases and J 5 bases, with 21 bases left between them. The CDR3 has 16 residues. The CDR3 region is CASTNGLLVSHNEQFF. For the CDR3, the DNA is TGTGCCAGCACGAACGGATTACTAGTTAGCCACAATGAGCAGTTCTTC.

The chain has TRBV14 and TRBJ1-2; D is unclear. V shed 0 bases and J shed 2 bases, with 19 bases lying between them. Germline CDR1 reads SGHDN; CDR2 reads FVKESK. The length of the CDR3 is 18 residues. This CDR3 is CASSQDSPEAERNYGYTF. Written as DNA, the CDR3 is TGTGCCAGCAGCCAAGATTCGCCTGAGGCCGAGCGGAACTATGGCTACACCTTC.

This rearrangement joins TRBV25-1 to TRBJ1-3; unclear D gene. The CDR3 contains 14 residues. V gave up 3 bases and J gave up 4 bases, with 10 bases separating them. Germline V gene data show CDR1 as MGHDK and CDR2 as SYGVNS. The chain's CDR3 is CASSDLGWGNTIYF. In nucleotides, the CDR3 is TGTGCCAGCAGTGACCTGGGTTGGGGAAACACCATATATTTT.

In this sample, this clone turned up a few times. The CDR3 DNA follows: TGTGCCAGCAGCTTGGAGGGGGCGGGGAACTATGGCTACACCTTC. As protein: CASSLEGAGNYGYTF. V usage is TRBV5-6 and J usage is TRBJ1-2; 7 bases line up with TRBD1. The J segment lost 2 bases and the V segment lost 0 bases, leaving 4 bases of the junction unmatched. Germline CDR1 and CDR2: SGHDT and YYEEEE. The CDR3 consists of 15 residues. Based on the CDR3 plus reference TRBV5-6 and TRBJ1-2, the full variable domain is DAGVTQSPTHLIKTRGQQVTLRCSPKSGHDTVSWYQQALGQGPQFIFQYYEEEERQRGNFPDRFSGHQFPNYSSELNVNALLLGDSALYLCASSLEGAGNYGYTFGSGTRLTVV.

The chain combines TRBV19 with TRBJ1-1, with 8 bases lining up with TRBD1. After removal of 6 bases from V and 4 bases from J, the junction contained 10 bases not matched to a gene. Germline assignment: CDR1 LNHDA and CDR2 SQIVND (reference sequence). The CDR3 has 15 residues. CDR3 sequence reads: CASSAGRTGGTEAFF. In DNA, the CDR3 is TGTGCCAGTAGCGCGGGACGAACAGGGGGCACTGAAGCTTTCTTT.

The chain links TRBV7-8 to TRBJ2-7; 15 bases line up with TRBD2. Unmatched junction bases numbered 18, after V lost 5 bases and J lost 7 bases. Germline V gene lookup returns CDR1 SGHVS and CDR2 FQNEAQ. The CDR3 contains 19 residues. DNA of the CDR3: TGTGCCAGCAGCATGGGACTAGCGGGAGGTCCCATCTCTGGAGGTGAGCAGTACTTC. Translation: CASSMGLAGGPISGGEQYF.

This clone was seen a single time. This chain uses TRBV2 with TRBJ1-5; weak D call: TRBD1 (6 bases). Germline-derived CDR1 and CDR2 are SNHLY and FYNNEI. V lost 7 bases and J lost 0, with 10 bases in between. This CDR3 contains 14 residues. This CDR3 reads CASKGEYSNQPQHF. The DNA of the CDR3 is TGTGCCAGCAAGGGGGAATATAGCAATCAGCCCCAGCATTTT.

Regarding this clone: Different DNA sequences within this sample yield the same CDR3. The chain's CDR3 is CASSIHGTTYEQYF. The CDR3 bases are TGTGCCAGTAGTATCCACGGGACCACATACGAGCAGTACTTC. The chain joins TRBV19 to TRBJ2-7; the D call may be TRBD1 or TRBD2 (5 bases each). CDR3 length: 14 residues. CDR1 and CDR2 (germline): LNHDA, SQIVND (reference sequence). Deletions cut 3 bases from V and 4 bases from J, with 13 bases between.

The chain joins TRBV6-1 to TRBJ2-7, with TRBD2 matching 12 bases. The CDR3 runs 16 residues. In germline, CDR1 is MNHNS, CDR2 SASEGT. V gave up 3 bases and J gave up 3 bases; unmatched junction bases: 6. CDR3 region: CASSDQLAGGYYEQYF. Written as DNA, the CDR3 is TGTGCCAGCAGTGATCAACTAGCGGGAGGCTACTACGAGCAGTACTTC.

In nucleotides, the CDR3 is TGTGCCAGCAGAGAGGCCGGACAGGGCTACGAGCAGTACTTC. It encodes CASREAGQGYEQYF. The genes are TRBV5-4 and TRBJ2-7; 8 nucleotides match TRBD1. V shed 5 bases, J shed 3 bases, and the junction held 7 bases outside the gene matches. This CDR3 comprises 14 residues. The germline V gene encodes CDR1 SGHNT and CDR2 YYREEE (reference sequence).

The V and J genes are TRBV4-3 and TRBJ2-5, with 11 nucleotides matching TRBD2. This CDR3 spans 16 amino acids. V lost 0 bases, J lost 5 bases, and 5 bases stayed unmatched. Germline-derived CDR1 and CDR2 are LGHNA and YSLEER. The CDR3 reads CASSQESSGRLETQYF. CDR3 sequence (DNA): TGCGCCAGCAGCCAAGAATCTAGCGGGAGGCTGGAGACCCAGTACTTC.

The chain recombines TRBV2 with TRBJ2-7; D is ambiguous. Germline V gene sequence: CDR1 SNHLY, CDR2 FYNNEI. V shed 4 bases and J shed 3 bases, with 10 bases lying between them. This CDR3 region has 13 residues. The CDR3 loop is CASSGGSVYEQYF. The CDR3 DNA reads TGTGCCAGCAGTGGTGGGTCGGTCTACGAGCAGTACTTC.

This rearrangement joins TRBV10-3 to TRBJ2-7, with 7 nucleotides matching TRBD1. CDR1 and CDR2 (germline): ENHRY, SYGVKD. The V gene end was trimmed by 3 bases and the J gene end by 1 base; junction bases not matched to a gene: 3. The CDR3 consists of 14 residues. CDR3 nucleotide sequence: TGTGCCATCAGTGAACCGGGACAGTCCTACGAGCAGTACTTC. This gives the protein CAISEPGQSYEQYF.

This sequence joins TRBV7-9 and TRBJ2-5, with a weak D call TRBD2 (5 bases). The CDR3 is made up of 14 amino acids. The V end was cut by 2 bases, the J end by 1 base, with 8 bases between. Germline-derived CDR1 and CDR2 are SEHNR and FQNEAQ (reference sequence). The CDR3 loop reads CASSLPGFQETQYF. The CDR3 DNA follows: TGTGCCAGCAGCTTACCGGGGTTCCAAGAGACCCAGTACTTC. The whole variable domain, filled in from reference TRBV7-9 and TRBJ2-5, reads DTGVSQNPRHKITKRGQNVTFRCDPISEHNRLYWYRQTLGQGPEFLTYFQNEAQLEKSRLLSDRFSAERPKGSFSTLEIQRTEQGDSAMYLCASSLPGFQETQYFGPGTRLLVL.

This chain's CDR3 is CASSRLLSRDYNEQFF. In DNA form, the CDR3 reads TGTGCCAGCAGCCGACTACTGTCCCGGGACTACAATGAGCAGTTCTTC. The chain combines TRBV2 with TRBJ2-1, with D maybe TRBD2 (5 bases). This CDR3 contains 16 residues. V was clipped by 6 bases and J by 3 bases, with 18 bases between them. Germline lookup yields CDR1 SNHLY and CDR2 FYNNEI.

The chain has TRBV5-4 and TRBJ1-5; TRBD1 is a possible D gene (5 bases). CDR1 SGHNT and CDR2 YYREEE come from the germline V gene (reference sequence). There are 15 residues in the CDR3. V was shortened by 2 bases and J by 7 bases, with 16 bases between the two germline ends. CDR3 amino acids: CASSLGERFIQPQHF. The CDR3 DNA reads as TGTGCCAGCAGCTTAGGGGAAAGGTTCATCCAGCCCCAGCATTTT.

For this clone: The same CDR3 also results from other DNA sequences found in this sample. The chain is built from TRBV7-9 and TRBJ1-1; D is undetermined. The length of the CDR3 is 13 residues. Germline CDR1 reads SEHNR; CDR2 reads FQNEAQ (reference sequence). V was clipped by 5 bases and J by 2 bases, with 9 bases between them. The CDR3 region is CASSPGPNTEAFF. CDR3 bases: TGTGCCAGCAGCCCGGGTCCTAACACTGAAGCTTTCTTT.

The chain couples TRBV19 to TRBJ2-2, with D perhaps matching TRBD1 or TRBD2 (5 bases each). The V and J ends lost 9 bases and 6 bases respectively, with 32 bases between them. Germline assignment: CDR1 LNHDA and CDR2 SQIVND (reference sequence). CDR3 length: 19 amino acids. CDR3 loop: CASNSILDLWGTGAGELFF. The CDR3, as DNA: TGTGCCAGCAATAGTATACTCGACCTTTGGGGGACCGGGGCCGGGGAGCTGTTTTTT. Full variable domain (rest looked up from reference TRBV19 and TRBJ2-2): DGGITQSPKYLFRKEGQNVTLSCEQNLNHDAMYWYRQDPGQGLRLIYYSQIVNDFQKGDIAEGYSVSREKKESFPLTVTSAQKNPTAFYLCASNSILDLWGTGAGELFFGEGSRLTVL.